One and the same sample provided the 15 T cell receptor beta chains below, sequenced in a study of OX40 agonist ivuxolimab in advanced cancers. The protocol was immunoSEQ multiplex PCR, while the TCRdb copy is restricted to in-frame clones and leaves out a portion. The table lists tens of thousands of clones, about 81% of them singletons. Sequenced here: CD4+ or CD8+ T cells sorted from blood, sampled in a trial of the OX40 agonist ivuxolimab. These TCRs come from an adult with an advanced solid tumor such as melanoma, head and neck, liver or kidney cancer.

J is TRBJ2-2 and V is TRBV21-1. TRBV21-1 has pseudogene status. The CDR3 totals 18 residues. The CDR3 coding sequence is TGTGCCAGCAGCAAAGCAGGGCCGAGAACTCAGAACACCGGGGAGCTGTTTTTT. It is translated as CASSKAGPRTQNTGELFF.

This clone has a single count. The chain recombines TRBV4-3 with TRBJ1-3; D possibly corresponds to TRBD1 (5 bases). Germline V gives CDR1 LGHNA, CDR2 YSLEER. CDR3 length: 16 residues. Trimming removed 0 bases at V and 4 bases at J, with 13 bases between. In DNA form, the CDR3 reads TGCGCCAGCAGCCAAGACGGGGCCCGCGGGGGAAACACCATATATTTT. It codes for CASSQDGARGGNTIYF.

CDR3 sequence: CASSLEKGWGTFNTEAFF. DNA for the CDR3: TGCGCCAGCAGCCTGGAAAAGGGGTGGGGAACCTTCAACACTGAAGCTTTCTTT. The rearrangement links TRBV5-1 to TRBJ1-1, with D tentatively TRBD1 (5 bases). Trimming shortened V by 4 bases and J by 2 bases, and 24 bases separated the two germline ends. Germline V gene data show CDR1 as SGHRS and CDR2 as YFSETQ. The CDR3 is made up of 18 amino acids.

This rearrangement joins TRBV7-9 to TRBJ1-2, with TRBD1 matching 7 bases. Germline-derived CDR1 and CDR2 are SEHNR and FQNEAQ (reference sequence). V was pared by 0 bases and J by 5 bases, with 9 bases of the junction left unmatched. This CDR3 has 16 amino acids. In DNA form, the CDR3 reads TGTGCCAGCAGCTTAGCCAATCGAAGGGGGCTGTATGGCTACACCTTC. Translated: CASSLANRRGLYGYTF.

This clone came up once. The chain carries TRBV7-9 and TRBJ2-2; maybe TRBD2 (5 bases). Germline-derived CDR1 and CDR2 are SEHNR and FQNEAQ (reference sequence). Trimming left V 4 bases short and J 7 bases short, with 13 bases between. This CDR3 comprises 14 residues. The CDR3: CASSSPPGVGELFF. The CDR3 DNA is TGTGCCAGCAGCTCCCCGCCCGGGGTCGGGGAGCTGTTTTTT.

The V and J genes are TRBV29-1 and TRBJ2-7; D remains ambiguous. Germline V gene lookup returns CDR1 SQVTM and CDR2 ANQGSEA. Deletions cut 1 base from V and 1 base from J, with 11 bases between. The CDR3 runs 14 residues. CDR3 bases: TGCAGCGTTGAAGCGGGTAGTGGGTCCTACGAGCAGTACTTC. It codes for CSVEAGSGSYEQYF.

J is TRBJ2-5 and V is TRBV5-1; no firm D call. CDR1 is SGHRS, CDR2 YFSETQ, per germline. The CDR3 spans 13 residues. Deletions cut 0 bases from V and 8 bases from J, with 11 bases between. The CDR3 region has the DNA TGCGCCAGCAGCTTGGAGCCAGACGATACCCAGTACTTC. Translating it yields CASSLEPDDTQYF.

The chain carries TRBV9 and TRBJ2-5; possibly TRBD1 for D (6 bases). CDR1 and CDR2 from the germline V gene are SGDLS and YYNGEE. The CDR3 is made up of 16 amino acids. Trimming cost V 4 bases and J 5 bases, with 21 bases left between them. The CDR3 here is CASSPTISTGGETQYF. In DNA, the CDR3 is TGTGCCAGCAGCCCAACAATTTCGACAGGCGGGGAGACCCAGTACTTC. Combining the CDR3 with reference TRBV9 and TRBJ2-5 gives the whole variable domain DSGVTQTPKHLITATGQRVTLRCSPRSGDLSVYWYQQSLDQGLQFLIQYYNGEERAKGNILERFSAQQFPDLHSELNLSSLELGDSALYFCASSPTISTGGETQYFGPGTRLLVL.

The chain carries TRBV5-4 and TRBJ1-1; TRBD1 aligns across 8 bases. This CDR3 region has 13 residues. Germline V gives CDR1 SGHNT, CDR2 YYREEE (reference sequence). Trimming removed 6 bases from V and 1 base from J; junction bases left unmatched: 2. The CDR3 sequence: CASNRGRNTEAFF. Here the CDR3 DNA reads TGTGCCAGCAACAGGGGGAGGAACACTGAAGCTTTCTTT.

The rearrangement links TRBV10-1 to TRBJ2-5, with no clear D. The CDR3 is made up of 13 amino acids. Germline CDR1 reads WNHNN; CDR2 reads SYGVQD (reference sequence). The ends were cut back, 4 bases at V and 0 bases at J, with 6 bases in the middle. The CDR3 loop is CASSVGYQETQYF. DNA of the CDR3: TGCGCCAGCAGTGTGGGGTACCAAGAGACCCAGTACTTC.

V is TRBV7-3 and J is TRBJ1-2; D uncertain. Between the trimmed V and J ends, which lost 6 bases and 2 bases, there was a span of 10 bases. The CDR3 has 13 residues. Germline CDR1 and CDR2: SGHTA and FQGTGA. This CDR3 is CASRPGTNYGYTF. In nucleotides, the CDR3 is TGTGCCAGCAGGCCGGGTACAAACTATGGCTACACCTTC.

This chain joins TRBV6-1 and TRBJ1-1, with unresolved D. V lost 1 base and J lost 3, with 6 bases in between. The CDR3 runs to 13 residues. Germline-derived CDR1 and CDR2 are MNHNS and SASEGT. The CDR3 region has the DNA TGTGCCAGCAGTGAAGAACGGTACACTGAAGCTTTCTTT. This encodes CASSEERYTEAFF.

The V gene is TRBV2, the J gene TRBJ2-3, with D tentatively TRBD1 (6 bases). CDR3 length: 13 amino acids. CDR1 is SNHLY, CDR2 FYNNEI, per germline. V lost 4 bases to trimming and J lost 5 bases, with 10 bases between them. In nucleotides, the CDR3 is TGTGCCAGCAGTGTGCAGGGGCAAGATACGCAGTATTTT. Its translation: CASSVQGQDTQYF.

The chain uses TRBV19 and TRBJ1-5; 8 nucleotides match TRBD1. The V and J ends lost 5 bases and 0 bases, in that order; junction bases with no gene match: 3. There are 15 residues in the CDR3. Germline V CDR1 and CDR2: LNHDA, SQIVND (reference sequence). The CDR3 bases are TGTGCCAGTAGTGTGGGACAGGTTAGCAATCAGCCCCAGCATTTT. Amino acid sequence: CASSVGQVSNQPQHF. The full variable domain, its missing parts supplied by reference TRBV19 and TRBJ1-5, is DGGITQSPKYLFRKEGQNVTLSCEQNLNHDAMYWYRQDPGQGLRLIYYSQIVNDFQKGDIAEGYSVSREKKESFPLTVTSAQKNPTAFYLCASSVGQVSNQPQHFGDGTRLSIL.

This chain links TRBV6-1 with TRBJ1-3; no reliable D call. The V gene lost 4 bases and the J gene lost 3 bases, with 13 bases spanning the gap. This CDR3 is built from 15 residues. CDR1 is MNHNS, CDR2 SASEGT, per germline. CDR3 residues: CASSAMGWDGNTIYF. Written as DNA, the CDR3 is TGTGCCAGCAGTGCGATGGGGTGGGATGGAAACACCATATATTTT.